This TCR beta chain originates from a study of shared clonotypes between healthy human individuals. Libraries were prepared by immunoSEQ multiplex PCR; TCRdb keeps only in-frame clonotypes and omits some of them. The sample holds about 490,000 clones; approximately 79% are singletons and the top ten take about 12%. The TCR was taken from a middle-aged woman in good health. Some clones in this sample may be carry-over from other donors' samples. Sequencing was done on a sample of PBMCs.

CDR3 sequence reads: CASSALTSETEQFF. The CDR3 nucleotides are TGTGCCAGCAGCGCCTTGACTAGCGAAACTGAGCAGTTCTTC. The chain recombines TRBV11-2 with TRBJ2-1, with 8 bases matching TRBD2. There are 14 residues in the CDR3. CDR1 is SGHAT, CDR2 FQNNGV, per germline. Unmatched junction bases numbered 9, after V lost 5 bases and J lost 9 bases. The variable domain in full, completed from reference TRBV11-2 and TRBJ2-1, reads EAGVAQSPRYKIIEKRQSVAFWCNPISGHATLYWYQQILGQGPKLLIQFQNNGVVDDSQLPKDRFSAERLKGVDSTLKIQPAKLEDSAVYLCASSALTSETEQFFGPGTRLTVL.